These 13 T cell receptor beta chains were all obtained from the same sample, sequenced in a study of T cell repertoires in cytomegalovirus infection. TCRdb redid the calling of the reads with MiXCR, one entry per CDR3 protein. The sample lists 600,000 to 700,000 distinct CDR3 sequences; 30% to 40% were seen once. Which antigens these TCRs recognize remains unknown. The specimen was cultured PBMCs, collected from culture after CMV antigen stimulation. Source of these receptors: a human donor in good health (CMV status not recorded). Some clones in this sample may be carry-over from other donors' samples.

The sample holds a few counts of this clonotype. The chain links TRBV7-2 to TRBJ2-3, with 11 bases fitting TRBD2. CDR1 is SGHTA and CDR2 is FQGNSA in the germline V gene. This CDR3 spans 18 amino acids. The V and J ends lost 1 base and 0 bases, in that order; junction bases with no gene match: 6. The CDR3: CASSLVPSGGSSTDTQYF. CDR3 nucleotide sequence: TGTGCCAGCAGCTTAGTTCCTAGCGGGGGGTCTAGCACAGATACGCAGTATTTT.

The V gene is TRBV19, the J gene TRBJ1-6; no clear D. This CDR3 has 18 residues. Trimming took off 3 bases at V and 0 bases at J, with 15 bases between the two ends. Looked up from germline, CDR1 is LNHDA and CDR2 is SQIVND (reference sequence). CDR3 in DNA: TGTGCCAGTAGTATTTGGTTTGGCGGTAGCTCCTATAATTCACCCCTCCACTTT. Translation gives CASSIWFGGSSYNSPLHF.

The V call is TRBV12-3 or TRBV12-4, the J call TRBJ1-1; D not resolved. Trimming left V 6 bases short and J 7 bases short, with 12 bases between. CDR3 length equals 12 residues. In nucleotides, the CDR3 is TGTGCCAGCAGCCATTCGGGCGGTGAAGCTTTCTTT. It specifies CASSHSGGEAFF.

This clonotype was found a few times. The rearrangement uses TRBV11-2 and TRBJ2-1, with unresolved D. The CDR3 totals 13 residues. Looked up from germline, CDR1 is SGHAT and CDR2 is FQNNGV. V was trimmed by 5 bases and J by 9 bases, leaving 14 bases between them. DNA of the CDR3: TGTGCCAGCAGCCCCATAATGTTGCGTGAGCAGTTCTTC. Protein: CASSPIMLREQFF.

The V gene is TRBV9, the J gene TRBJ2-2, with TRBD2 as a possible D gene (6 bases). V lost 3 bases to trimming and J lost 6 bases, with 15 bases between them. The germline gives CDR1 SGDLS, CDR2 YYNGEE. The CDR3 has 15 residues. The CDR3 sequence: CASSEEGLSPGELFF. The DNA of the CDR3 is TGTGCCAGCAGCGAGGAGGGACTCTCCCCCGGGGAGCTGTTTTTT.

The chain combines TRBV5-1 with TRBJ2-1, with D possibly TRBD1 on 5 matching bases. With 4 bases removed from V and 6 bases from J, the gap between germline ends came to 14 bases. The CDR3 totals 14 residues. Germline loops: CDR1 SGHRS, CDR2 YFSETQ. The CDR3 sequence: CASSPERGVNEQFF. CDR3 sequence (DNA): TGCGCCAGCAGCCCCGAAAGGGGCGTCAATGAGCAGTTCTTC.

The chain carries TRBV10-3 and TRBJ2-1, with D uncertain. The CDR3 is 11 amino acids. Trimming removed 6 bases at V and 8 bases at J, with 8 bases between. CDR1 and CDR2 (germline): ENHRY, SYGVKD. DNA for the CDR3: TGTGCCATCAGGGCTAGAGATGAGCAGTTCTTC. Amino acids: CAIRARDEQFF.

The chain combines TRBV4-1 with TRBJ1-3; D uncertain. Germline-derived CDR1 and CDR2 are MGHRA and YSYEKL. Trimming cost V 3 bases and J 4 bases, with 7 bases left between them. The CDR3 totals 13 residues. The CDR3 sequence is CASSQAMGNTIYF. CDR3 nucleotide sequence: TGCGCCAGCAGCCAGGCGATGGGAAACACCATATATTTT.

V usage is TRBV11-2 and J usage is TRBJ2-1; 7 bases align to TRBD1. The CDR3 covers 15 residues. Germline V gene lookup returns CDR1 SGHAT and CDR2 FQNNGV. Unmatched junction bases numbered 10, after V lost 6 bases and J lost 5 bases. The CDR3: CASRNHRDSNNEQFF. In nucleotides, the CDR3 is TGTGCCAGCAGAAACCACCGGGACAGCAACAATGAGCAGTTCTTC.

With regard to this clonotype: An end of the junction does not agree with germline; a read error may underlie this. The V and J genes are TRBV30 and TRBJ1-2, with D possibly matching TRBD1 (5 bases). Germline CDR1 reads GTSNPN; CDR2 reads SVGIG (reference sequence). This CDR3 comprises 17 residues. Here the CDR3 reads CAWSAAGGQGGGYGYIF. In DNA, the CDR3 is TGTGCCTGGAGTGCAGCGGGAGGGCAGGGAGGTGGCTATGGCTACATCTTC.

The V gene is TRBV6-2 or TRBV6-3, the J gene TRBJ2-1; a possible D gene is TRBD2 (5 bases). The germline V and J ends were trimmed by 6 bases and 7 bases, with 16 bases remaining between them. Per the germline V gene, CDR1 is MNHEY and CDR2 is SVGEGT. CDR3 length: 14 amino acids. The CDR3 nucleotides are TGTGCCAGCAGCGGGGATTGGACTGTAAATGAGCAGTTCTTC. Translating gives CASSGDWTVNEQFF.

This clonotype was picked up a small number of times. The rearrangement uses TRBV10-3 and TRBJ2-7; D unresolved. The CDR3 is 12 amino acids. V was cut by 4 bases and J by 2 bases, with 6 bases left in between. Germline-derived CDR1 and CDR2 are ENHRY and SYGVKD. The CDR3 DNA sequence: TGTGCCATCAGTGTTAGTCCCTACGAGCAGTACTTC. This encodes CAISVSPYEQYF.

This clonotype occurred a few times. V usage is TRBV27 and J usage is TRBJ2-3; no firm D call. The CDR3 consists of 16 residues. CDR1 and CDR2 (germline): MNHEY, SMNVEV (reference sequence). Trimming removed 4 bases from V and 2 bases from J, with 16 bases in between. The CDR3 nucleotides are TGTGCCAGCAGTTCTCTAGGCTGGTTCAACACAGATACGCAGTATTTT. This encodes CASSSLGWFNTDTQYF.